Listed below are T cell receptor beta chains from one sample, sequenced in a study of cytomegalovirus exposure and HLA in healthy donors. The protocol was immunoSEQ multiplex PCR, while the TCRdb copy is restricted to in-frame clones and leaves out a portion. The repertoire holds a few hundred thousand clones, 86% seen once, with 0.83% in the top ten. Sequencing used PBMCs. Receptors originate from a young woman in good health and CMV-seronegative. CDR3s include the opening cysteine and the closing phenylalanine or tryptophan. A D gene is named only where the DNA matches it firmly. Size is stated for part of the rows, as once, few or many counts, or as a class when the clone is expanded.

>-|TRBV11-1|-|TRBJ2-1
CASSLARGSYNEQFF
TGTGCCAGCAGCTTAGCGCGTGGGAGCTACAATGAGCAGTTCTTC
>TRBD2|TRBV4-1|-|TRBJ2-7
CASSHAVRGGRYEQYF
TGCGCCAGCAGCCATGCCGTGCGGGGGGGCCGCTACGAGCAGTACTTC
>TRBD2|TRBV6-6|-|TRBJ2-1
CASSRPGLAGRNEQFF
TGTGCCAGCAGCCGTCCGGGACTAGCGGGGAGGAATGAGCAGTTCTTC
>TRBD1|TRBV29-1|-|TRBJ2-5
CSVRDRGETQYF
TGCAGCGTTCGGGACAGGGGGGAGACCCAGTACTTC
>-|TRBV2|-|TRBJ1-5
CASSAGVESRNQPQHF
TGTGCCAGCAGTGCAGGGGTAGAATCAAGGAATCAGCCCCAGCATTTT
>-|TRBV9|-|TRBJ1-5
CASSPSGGSDQPQHF
TGTGCCAGCAGCCCCTCCGGAGGGTCCGATCAGCCCCAGCATTTT
>TRBD2|TRBV13|-|TRBJ2-7
CASSPRGGPEQYF
TGTGCCAGCAGCCCCCGGGGGGGCCCCGAGCAGTACTTC
>TRBD2|TRBV10-3|once|TRBJ2-3
CAISSGTSDTDTQYF
TGTGCCATCAGTTCCGGGACTAGCGACACAGATACGCAGTATTTT
>TRBD1|TRBV7-9|-|TRBJ1-3
CASSLPRDRGGGNTIYF
TGTGCCAGCAGCTTGCCCAGGGACAGGGGAGGTGGAAACACCATATATTTT
>-|TRBV7-9|-|TRBJ2-2
CASSLPVNTGELFF
TGTGCCAGCAGCTTACCAGTGAACACCGGGGAGCTGTTTTTT
>-|TRBV30|-|TRBJ1-6
CAWTPTLHNSPLHF
TGTGCCTGGACCCCGACACTTCATAATTCACCCCTCCACTTT
>-|TRBV27|-|TRBJ2-7
CASKNPAGRPAQYF
TGTGCCAGCAAAAACCCGGCGGGACGGCCGGCGCAGTACTTC
>-|TRBV9|-|TRBJ2-2
CASSVVSGVPTGELFF
TGTGCCAGCAGCGTAGTCTCAGGGGTACCCACCGGGGAGCTGTTTTTT
>TRBD2|TRBV4-2|-|TRBJ2-1
CASSQDSGSGSYNEQFF
TGTGCCAGCAGCCAAGATAGCGGGAGTGGGTCCTACAATGAGCAGTTCTTC
>-|TRBV7-3|-|TRBJ2-7
CASSLRTPQMIGEQYF
TGTGCCAGCAGCTTAAGAACCCCACAGATGATTGGGGAGCAGTACTTC
>-|TRBV28|-|TRBJ1-2
CASSLGQREYYGYTF
TGTGCCAGCAGTTTAGGGCAGAGAGAGTACTATGGCTACACCTTC
>TRBD2|TRBV7-3|-|TRBJ2-7
CASSPLLAVSSYEQYF
TGTGCCAGCAGCCCCCTCCTAGCGGTGAGCTCCTACGAGCAGTACTTC
>TRBD1|TRBV29-1|-|TRBJ2-7
CSARTGGTYEQYF
TGCAGCGCCCGGACAGGGGGCACCTACGAGCAGTACTTC
>-|TRBV27|-|TRBJ2-7
CASSLRTGGRAEQYF
TGTGCCAGCAGTCTACGGACCGGGGGAAGGGCCGAGCAGTACTTC
>-|TRBV5-5|once|TRBJ1-3
CASSLSPGSGNTIYF
TGTGCCAGCAGCTTGTCCCCAGGATCTGGAAACACCATATATTTT
>-|TRBV29-1|-|TRBJ2-3
CSVGTWTGRGTDTQYF
TGCAGCGTTGGAACGTGGACAGGGAGGGGTACAGATACGCAATATTTT
>TRBD1|TRBV5-4|-|TRBJ1-1
CASSRGGAEAFF
TGTGCCAGCAGCCGAGGGGGCGCTGAAGCTTTCTTT
>-|TRBV5-6|-|TRBJ2-7
CASSLDSTYEQYF
TGTGCCAGCAGCTTAGACAGCACCTACGAGCAGTACTTC
>-|TRBV28|once|TRBJ1-5
CASTSGGAADQPQHF
TGTGCCAGCACATCAGGTGGGGCAGCCGATCAGCCCCAGCATTTT
>TRBD1|TRBV28|-|TRBJ1-1
CASSLRQGAGEAFF
TGTGCCAGCAGTTTAAGACAGGGAGCAGGTGAAGCTTTCTTT
>-|TRBV10-3|-|TRBJ2-7
CAISESWTATYEQYF
TGTGCCATCAGTGAGTCATGGACAGCCACCTACGAGCAGTACTTC
>TRBD2|TRBV20-1|-|TRBJ2-5
CSARGGGQYF
TGCAGTGCTAGAGGGGGGGGGCAGTACTTC
>-|TRBV27|-|TRBJ2-1
CASSRTVSSSYNEQFF
TGTGCCAGCAGTAGGACAGTGTCGAGCTCCTACAATGAGCAGTTCTTC
>-|TRBV4-1|-|TRBJ2-1
CASSRGASLDEQFF
TGCGCCAGCTCTCGGGGGGCCTCGCTTGATGAGCAGTTCTTC
>-|TRBV2|-|TRBJ1-3
CASRHRGVGGNTIYF
TGTGCCAGCAGACACCGGGGAGTAGGGGGAAACACCATATATTTT
>-|TRBV28|-|TRBJ2-1
CASNGSGFRDYNEQFF
TGTGCCAGCAATGGGAGCGGGTTCAGGGATTACAATGAGCAGTTCTTC
>TRBD1|TRBV30|-|TRBJ2-7
CAWSVTGGPYEQYF
TGTGCCTGGAGTGTAACAGGGGGTCCCTACGAGCAGTACTTC
>TRBD2|TRBV28|few|TRBJ2-7
CASSSLFGLAASYEQYF
TGTGCCAGCAGTTCCCTCTTTGGACTAGCGGCTTCCTACGAGCAGTACTTC
>-|TRBV10-3|-|TRBJ1-1
CAISVTGVNTEAFF
TGTGCCATCAGTGTAACGGGGGTGAACACTGAAGCTTTCTTT
>TRBD1|TRBV7-8|-|TRBJ1-1
CASSRDRTEAFF
TGTGCCAGCAGCAGGGACAGAACTGAAGCTTTCTTT
>-|TRBV4-2|-|TRBJ2-7
CASSQDVAGPYEQYF
TGTGCCAGCAGCCAAGATGTGGCGGGACCCTACGAGCAGTACTTC
>-|TRBV13|-|TRBJ1-2
CASSKKTDTKYYGYTF
TGTGCCAGCAGCAAAAAAACGGACACTAAATACTATGGCTACACCTTC
>TRBD1|TRBV10-3|-|TRBJ2-7
CAISVSGQGSYEQYF
TGTGCCATCAGTGTATCGGGACAGGGATCCTACGAGCAGTACTTC
>-|TRBV9|-|TRBJ1-2
CASSQTREVNYGYTF
TGTGCCAGCAGCCAAACCCGGGAGGTGAACTATGGCTACACCTTC
>TRBD2|TRBV6-5|-|TRBJ2-1
CASMIAGGYEQFF
TGTGCCAGCATGATAGCGGGGGGCTATGAGCAGTTCTTC
>-|TRBV28|-|TRBJ1-4
CASSQGGNEKLFF
TGTGCCAGCAGTCAAGGGGGAAATGAAAAACTGTTTTTT
>-|TRBV29-1|-|TRBJ2-5
CSVEDSGSGETQYF
TGCAGCGTTGAAGATTCAGGGTCGGGCGAGACCCAGTACTTC
>TRBD2|TRBV5-4|-|TRBJ2-7
CASSFSGGNYEQYF
TGTGCCAGCAGTTTCAGCGGGGGAAACTACGAGCAGTACTTC